Presented here are 18 T cell receptor beta chains from one specimen sequenced in a study of blood T cell repertoires in COVID-19. The assay was immunoSEQ multiplex PCR, and TCRdb's table has in-frame clones only and misses some. The sample has 150,000 to 200,000 clones, around nine tenths seen once. Sample: peripheral blood. Receptors originate from a human donor in a cohort sampled during active COVID-19.

The V gene is TRBV4-1, the J gene TRBJ1-1; D may be TRBD1 (5 bases). The CDR3 is 16 amino acids. Trimming shortened V by 0 bases and J by 1 base, and 12 bases separated the two germline ends. Germline V gives CDR1 MGHRA, CDR2 YSYEKL. The DNA of the CDR3 is TGCGCCAGCAGCCAAGACCAGACAGAGTCGAACACTGAAGCTTTCTTT. It codes for CASSQDQTESNTEAFF.

About this clone itself: Other DNA sequences of this sample code for an identical CDR3. The V call is TRBV6-2 or TRBV6-3, the J call TRBJ2-7; D is possibly TRBD2 (6 bases). With 0 bases removed from V and 3 bases from J, the gap between germline ends came to 12 bases. CDR1 MNHEY and CDR2 SVGEGT come from the germline V gene. The CDR3 totals 15 residues. The CDR3 DNA follows: TGTGCCAGCAGTTACTCGGGTTTAGCGGACTACGAGCAGTACTTC. Its protein product is CASSYSGLADYEQYF.

The rearrangement uses TRBV9 and TRBJ1-1; 11 bases match TRBD1. Germline CDR1 is SGDLS and CDR2 is YYNGEE. The CDR3 runs 19 residues. Trimming removed 0 bases from V and 0 bases from J; junction bases left unmatched: 10. Written as DNA, the CDR3 is TGTGCCAGCAGCGTAGGGAGGGGACAGGGGGTGTCTTTGAACACTGAAGCTTTCTTT. Translating gives CASSVGRGQGVSLNTEAFF.

This chain connects TRBV27 to TRBJ2-3; maybe TRBD1 (6 bases). Trimming pared 5 bases from V and 5 bases from J, leaving 23 bases between. CDR1 and CDR2 (germline): MNHEY, SMNVEV (reference sequence). The CDR3 extends over 17 amino acids. The CDR3 DNA follows: TGTGCCAGCAGTCCCCTCGGAACCTTAACAGGGCGAGATACGCAGTATTTT. Protein: CASSPLGTLTGRDTQYF.

The V call is TRBV9, the J call TRBJ1-3; perhaps TRBD1 as D (5 bases). Trimming pared 0 bases from V and 3 bases from J, leaving 10 bases between. This CDR3 contains 15 residues. Germline V lookup: CDR1 SGDLS, CDR2 YYNGEE. The CDR3 is CASSVVRGDGNTIYF. The CDR3 DNA reads as TGTGCCAGCAGCGTAGTGCGGGGGGATGGAAACACCATATATTTT. Looking up the rest from reference TRBV9 and TRBJ1-3 gives the full variable domain: DSGVTQTPKHLITATGQRVTLRCSPRSGDLSVYWYQQSLDQGLQFLIQYYNGEERAKGNILERFSAQQFPDLHSELNLSSLELGDSALYFCASSVVRGDGNTIYFGEGSWLTVV.

The CDR3: CASSLVAGGYNEQFF. The CDR3 DNA reads TGTGCCAGCAGCTTAGTTGCGGGAGGATACAATGAGCAGTTCTTC. The chain couples TRBV11-3 to TRBJ2-1, with 8 bases matching TRBD2. The trim removed 1 base at V and 4 bases at J, leaving 3 bases unmatched. This CDR3 is built from 15 residues. Germline-derived CDR1 and CDR2 are SGHNT and YENEEA.

The rearrangement joins TRBV11-2 to TRBJ2-2; D is unresolved. Between the trimmed V and J ends, which lost 7 bases and 1 base, there was a span of 10 bases. The CDR3 sequence is 14 residues long. Germline V gene sequence: CDR1 SGHAT, CDR2 FQNNGV. The CDR3 loop is CASTPTENTGELFF. The DNA of the CDR3 is TGTGCCAGCACCCCCACAGAGAACACCGGGGAGCTGTTTTTT. Full variable domain (outside the CDR3, taken from reference TRBV11-2 and TRBJ2-2): EAGVAQSPRYKIIEKRQSVAFWCNPISGHATLYWYQQILGQGPKLLIQFQNNGVVDDSQLPKDRFSAERLKGVDSTLKIQPAKLEDSAVYLCASTPTENTGELFFGEGSRLTVL.

The chain joins TRBV5-1 to TRBJ2-1; 8 bases match TRBD1. The CDR3 sequence is 15 residues long. Per germline, CDR1 SGHRS and CDR2 YFSETQ. Unmatched junction bases numbered 7, after V lost 8 bases and J lost 0 bases. The CDR3 DNA reads as TGCGCCAGTTCAACAGGGGGTAGCTCCTACAATGAGCAGTTCTTC. As protein: CASSTGGSSYNEQFF. The whole variable domain, filled in from reference TRBV5-1 and TRBJ2-1, reads KAGVTQTPRYLIKTRGQQVTLSCSPISGHRSVSWYQQTPGQGLQFLFEYFSETQRNKGNFPGRFSGRQFSNSRSEMNVSTLELGDSALYLCASSTGGSSYNEQFFGPGTRLTVL.

The CDR3 sequence is CASSIRQGATEAFF. As DNA, the CDR3 is TGTGCCAGTAGTATTAGGCAGGGGGCGACTGAAGCTTTCTTT. The rearrangement joins TRBV19 to TRBJ1-1; 8 positions agree with TRBD1. The ends lost 3 bases at V and 5 bases at J; junction bases unmatched: 5. The CDR3 has 14 residues. Germline V gives CDR1 LNHDA, CDR2 SQIVND (reference sequence).

This chain joins TRBV7-9 and TRBJ2-7, with D tentatively TRBD1 (5 bases). This CDR3 region has 13 residues. Germline CDR1 reads SEHNR; CDR2 reads FQNEAQ (reference sequence). V was shortened by 5 bases and J by 4 bases, with 12 bases between the two germline ends. The CDR3 protein is CASSQDTLYEQYF. The CDR3 bases are TGTGCCAGCAGCCAGGACACTTTATACGAGCAGTACTTC.

J is TRBJ1-1 and V is TRBV29-1; TRBD1 might be the D (6 bases). Germline CDR1 reads SQVTM; CDR2 reads ANQGSEA. V lost 4 bases to trimming and J lost 2 bases, with 20 bases between them. CDR3 length equals 16 residues. The CDR3 DNA follows: TGCAGCGTTGTCAGGGGTCCTCAACTACTAAACACTGAAGCTTTCTTT. Translation gives CSVVRGPQLLNTEAFF.

V is TRBV2 and J is TRBJ2-7, with 10 bases lining up with TRBD2. The junction had 3 bases not matched to a gene; V was cut back by 7 bases and J by 3 bases. This CDR3 comprises 13 residues. Germline V gene lookup returns CDR1 SNHLY and CDR2 FYNNEI. The CDR3 sequence is CASTGTSDYEQYF. CDR3 bases: TGTGCCAGCACGGGGACTAGCGACTACGAGCAGTACTTC.

In this sample, this clone turned up a few times. This sequence joins TRBV19 and TRBJ1-1, with D perhaps TRBD1 (5 bases). This CDR3 is built from 13 residues. From germline, CDR1 is LNHDA and CDR2 SQIVND (reference sequence). The V and J ends lost 7 bases and 9 bases respectively, with 18 bases between them. The CDR3 nucleotides are TGTGCCAGTAAGGCCAGGGAGGGTACGAAAGCTTTCTTT. Residues: CASKAREGTKAFF.

CDR3 residues: CASSSTSGGAETQYF. In DNA, the CDR3 is TGTGCCAGCAGCTCGACTAGCGGGGGGGCGGAGACCCAGTACTTC. This chain uses TRBV11-3 with TRBJ2-5, with 14 bases identical to TRBD2. The V and J ends lost 4 bases and 5 bases, in that order; junction bases with no gene match: 3. Per germline, CDR1 SGHNT and CDR2 YENEEA. The CDR3 is made up of 15 amino acids.

V gene TRBV18 combines with J gene TRBJ2-2; possible D gene TRBD2, 6 bases. The CDR3 is 14 amino acids. V lost 6 bases, J lost 5 bases, and 13 bases lay in between. Germline loops: CDR1 KGHSH, CDR2 LQKENI. The CDR3 bases are TGTGCCAGCTCCCCCACGGGGGTGACCGGGGAGCTGTTTTTT. Translated, it gives CASSPTGVTGELFF.

The chain couples TRBV7-6 to TRBJ2-7; weak D call: TRBD1 (7 bases). V shed 0 bases and J shed 2 bases, with 11 bases lying between them. The CDR3 runs to 15 residues. Germline CDR1 and CDR2: SGHVS and FNYEAQ. The CDR3 DNA reads TGTGCCAGCAGCTTAGCGGAGGGGGCGACCTACGAGCAGTACTTC. It is translated as CASSLAEGATYEQYF. The complete variable domain, with remaining parts taken from reference TRBV7-6 and TRBJ2-7, reads GAGVSQSPRYKVTKRGQDVALRCDPISGHVSLYWYRQALGQGPEFLTYFNYEAQQDKSGLPNDRFSAERPEGSISTLTIQRTEQRDSAMYRCASSLAEGATYEQYFGPGTRLTVT.

The rearrangement uses TRBV5-1 and TRBJ2-3; TRBD1 matches 8 bases. Germline V CDR1 and CDR2: SGHRS, YFSETQ. The junction had 6 bases not matched to a gene; V was cut back by 4 bases and J by 5 bases. The CDR3 loop spans 14 amino acids. CDR3 nucleotide sequence: TGCGCCAGCAGCCCGAGAACAGGGGGAGATACGCAGTATTTT. As protein: CASSPRTGGDTQYF.

This clone came up once. The genes are TRBV5-1 and TRBJ1-4; a weak D match, TRBD1 (6 bases). The CDR3 loop spans 15 amino acids. Trimming removed 0 bases at V and 5 bases at J, with 11 bases between. The germline V gene encodes CDR1 SGHRS and CDR2 YFSETQ. In DNA, the CDR3 is TGCGCCAGCAGCTTGGTGACAGGCCAAAATGAAAAACTGTTTTTT. The encoded protein is CASSLVTGQNEKLFF.